The present T cell receptor (beta chain) was sequenced within a study of blood T cell repertoires in COVID-19. Turning to the study itself: Material from acute and convalescent COVID-19 was sourced from the United States, Italy and Spain. From T cells, B-cell-depleted T cells, or PBMCs came the material, which was cDNA or gDNA.

The CDR3 runs to 13 residues. Germline values: CDR1 SGHTA, CDR2 FQGNSA. Note on this clone: At one boundary the junction diverges from the germline segment, which might be a read error.

As processed by the authors: Reference gene primers were amplified, and this amplification served to estimate nucleated cell counts. Assay: immunoSEQ multiplex PCR; the TCRdb copy retains only in-frame clones and omits some. From that table come the V and J calls and clone size; the DNA was used to work out D and trimming. The repertoire has about 300,000 clones, around 89% of them found once; the top ten carry about 4.6%. The clonotype originates from a man aged 40-49 years with acute or convalescent COVID-19. Sample: peripheral blood. V is TRBV7-2 and J is TRBJ1-1, with D perhaps matching TRBD1 (6 bases). This CDR3 reads CASSIARGTEAFF. CDR3 DNA: TGTGCCAGCAGCATAGCCAGGGGCACTGAAGCTTTCTTT.